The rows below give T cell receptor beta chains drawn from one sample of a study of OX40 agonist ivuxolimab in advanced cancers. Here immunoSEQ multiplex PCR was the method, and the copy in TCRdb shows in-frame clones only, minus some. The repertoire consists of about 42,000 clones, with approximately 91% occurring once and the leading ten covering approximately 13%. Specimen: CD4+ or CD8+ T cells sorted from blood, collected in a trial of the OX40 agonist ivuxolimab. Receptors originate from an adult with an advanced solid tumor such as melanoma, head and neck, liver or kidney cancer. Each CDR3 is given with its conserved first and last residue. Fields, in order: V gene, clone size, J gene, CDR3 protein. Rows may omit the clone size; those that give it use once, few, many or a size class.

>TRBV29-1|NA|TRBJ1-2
CSVQGSRGYTF
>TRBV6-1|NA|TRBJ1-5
CASSDGPQHF
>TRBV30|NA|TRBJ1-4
CAWNQNYEKLFF
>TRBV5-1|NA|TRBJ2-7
CASSSRVRTSKGTYEQYF
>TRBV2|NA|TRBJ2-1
CASSVAGGYTEQFF
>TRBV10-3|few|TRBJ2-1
CAILASDYNEQFF
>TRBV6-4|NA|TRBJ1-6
CASSSGTGNNSPLHF
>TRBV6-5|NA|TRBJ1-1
CATSLPGQTEAFF
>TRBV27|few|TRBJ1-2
CASSLLGGYGYTF
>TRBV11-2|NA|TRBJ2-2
CASSLVLSHTGELFF
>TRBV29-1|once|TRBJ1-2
CSVGRGDYGYTF
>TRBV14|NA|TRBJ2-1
CASSGRVGISYNEQFF
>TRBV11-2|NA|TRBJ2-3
CASRFRGQGSDTQYF
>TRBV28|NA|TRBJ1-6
CASSPEVFNNSPLHF
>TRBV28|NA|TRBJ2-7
CASRAGGPYEQYF
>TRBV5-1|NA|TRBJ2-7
CASSLAGRTAAYEQYF
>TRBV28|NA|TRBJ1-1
CASSLHLGGTEAFF
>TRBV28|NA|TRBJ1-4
CASSPPFATAGEKLFF
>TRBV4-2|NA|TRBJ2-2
CASSQGERDGTGELFF
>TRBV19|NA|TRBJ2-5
CASSMVAPNVFPQYF
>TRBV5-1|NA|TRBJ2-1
CASSLDWFYNEQFF
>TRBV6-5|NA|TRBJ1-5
CASSYSASGNQPQHF